A single TCR beta chain is shown here with its context. Its antigen is unknown. Base qualities are not at hand, and no much larger clone is one base apart. Libraries were constructed by 5' RACE. The run used an Illumina HiSeq 2000. Template switching added a universal primer binding site, and the final cDNA carried a unique molecular identifier that allowed TCR cDNA molecules to be counted accurately. Specific primers in the conserved constant-segment region were used to synthesize first-strand cDNA for TCR alpha and beta chains. To control for contamination, every cDNA library carried two barcodes: a SMART-Mk sample barcode plus Illumina barcodes. Two successive PCR steps introduced TruSeq adapter sequences along with Illumina sample barcodes. Sequencing of the TCR alpha and beta cDNA libraries was done on the Illumina HiSeq platform using custom primers. The source study handled its data this way. Raw reads were processed with MiGEC to extract unique molecular identifiers, and MiXCR was used to determine CDR3 positions. For each individual, recombination models were inferred using an EM algorithm with the repgenHMM and IGoR tools. Shared clonotypes were analyzed with the tcR package in R, and sharing was normalized by the product of cloneset sizes. To study raw recombination without the effects of thymic and clonal selection, out-of-frame nonproductive sequences were analyzed. TCRdb ran its own pipeline on the public reads, namely fastp trimming at Q25 and MiXCR clone calling, and kept in-frame beta chains. Entries are consolidated by CDR3 protein sequence, retaining the most common genes and DNA. The V and J calls come from TCRdb's annotation, not from the publication. This sample comprises roughly 720,000 distinct CDR3 sequences, approximately 18% of them detected only once. Roughly 14% of the sample comes from the top ten.

This record belongs to a study of identical twins (dated by TCRdb to about 2016). For the wider study: To test whether fetal clonotypes persist, the study used deep sequencing on TCR alpha and beta repertoires from monozygotic twins, unrelated adults of various ages, and cord blood. To rule out contamination, replicate twin experiments were performed at different times with different library preparation protocols. The research as a whole found: In beta out-of-frame sequences, excess twin sharing was weaker, because having fewer shared sequences lowered the signal-to-noise ratio. Out-of-frame TCR alpha sequences shared between twins showed an excess of low generation-probability sequences compared with coincidental sharing between unrelated individuals. Fewer insertions were carried by abundant cord blood beta clonotypes, a similar but weaker trend appeared in young adult naive repertoires, and no such trend appeared in memory repertoires. Invariant T cells such as MAIT and iNKT could partly confound zero-insertion analyses, though diverse VJ usage argued against this for most clonotypes. In monozygotic twins, out-of-frame TCR alpha sharing was systematically underestimated by recombination models, although the models agreed with sharing between unrelated individuals. Because the same donors could not be followed over many years, the conclusions depended on cross-sectional statistical analysis.

Every donor in the study was a healthy Caucasian. Three pairs of female monozygotic twins, all aged about 18 to 30 years, were included in the twin cohort. Peripheral blood mononuclear cells were used as the source from which RNA for TCR libraries was isolated. The germline V gene (reference sequence) supplies CDR1 MNHEY and CDR2 SMNVEV. The CDR3, cysteine through phenylalanine, is 15 amino acids long. The CDR3 DNA has 45 bases and is translated from base 1. Trimmed from V: 5 bases; trimmed from J: 2 bases; junction bases lacking a gene match: 6. This sample also belongs to another study, concerning T cells expressing NK-cell markers. Drawing on the second study: Three sorted T-cell subsets (CD3+CD56+NKG2C+, CD3+CD56+NKG2C- and CD3+CD56-NKG2C+) from about 8 donors had their TCR beta-chain repertoires profiled. Among the eight sequenced donors, seven were HCMV-seropositive and one was HCMV-seronegative. In several experiments an anti-gammadeltaTCR antibody was added to restrict sorting to alphabetaTCR-expressing T cells. In a handful of donors, the dominant CD3+CD56+NKG2C+ clonotypes were among the top 10 CD8+ clonotypes and accounted for roughly 1.0-7.5% of CD8+ T cells. Those dominant clonotypes were again the most abundant among CD3+CD56-NKG2C+ cells in a handful of donors, at about 28.3-65%. Whether the expanded NKG2C-expressing T cell clones were specific for HCMV antigens remained unclear. The study sequenced eight donors, all healthy volunteers chosen at random: three men and five women. HCMV serostatus was determined by detecting HCMV-specific IgG in serum with a commercial ELISA kit. For more than five donors, bulk peripheral blood T-cell repertoires were additionally sequenced from unsorted PBMC. MIGEC was used to demultiplex reads and group reads by UMI, and MiTCR was used to assemble and quantify clonotypes. To remove erroneous sequences, TCR cDNA sequences were retained only when supported by two or more reads. The tcR package was used for downstream repertoire analysis, and clonotypes were matched across fractions by CDR3 nucleotide sequence plus V segment. Antigen specificity was annotated against VDJdb with VDJmatch, allowing one amino acid substitution in CDR3.

The V and J genes are TRBV27 and TRBJ2-7; the central 10 bases match TRBD1. Sequenced input: PBMCs. The receptor comes from a woman between 18 and 30 years old in good health. DNA sequence: TGTGCCAGCAGTCTTAGGGGACAGGGGACCTACGAGCAGTACTTC. Translated, it reads CASSLRGQGTYEQYF.